This T cell receptor beta chain was documented in a study of cytomegalovirus exposure and HLA in healthy donors. Study-wide findings and caveats: Fewer N-insertions than the approximately 700-donor mean were reportedly shown by an Asian-associated ancestry cluster in a later analysis. There were 150 to 200 TCR beta chains listed as cytomegalovirus-associated.

Note on this clone: Its antigen is as yet unknown.

Donors had nominal health at sampling but likely had unrecorded immune exposures. V was shortened by 0 bases and J by 2 bases, with 7 bases between the two germline ends. CDR3 size: 14 residues. Germline V gives CDR1 LNHNV, CDR2 YYDKDF (reference sequence). PCR primers comprised 60 Vbeta and 13 Jbeta primers. Repertoires were generated with immunoSEQ multiplex PCR, while TCRdb's copy carries only in-frame clones and drops some. The sample yields about 130,000 clones, roughly 75% seen once. The chain carries TRBV15 and TRBJ1-1; D is unresolved. This TCR was recovered from a man aged 30-40 years in good health and CMV-seronegative. The sample taken for sequencing was PBMCs. CDR3 DNA sequence: TGTGCCACCAGCAGAGATTACATTAACACTGAAGCTTTCTTT. The encoded protein is CATSRDYINTEAFF.